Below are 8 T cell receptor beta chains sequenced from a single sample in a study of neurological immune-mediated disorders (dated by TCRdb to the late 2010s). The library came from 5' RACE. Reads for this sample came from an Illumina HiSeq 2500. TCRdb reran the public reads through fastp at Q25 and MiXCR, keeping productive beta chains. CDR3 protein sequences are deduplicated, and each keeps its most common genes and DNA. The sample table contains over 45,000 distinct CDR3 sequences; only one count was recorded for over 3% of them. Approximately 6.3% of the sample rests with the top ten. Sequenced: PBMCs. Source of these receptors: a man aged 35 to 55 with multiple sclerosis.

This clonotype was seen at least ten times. As DNA, the CDR3 is TGTGCCATCGGTACATCCTATGGCTACACCTTC. Encoded protein: CAIGTSYGYTF. The V gene is TRBV10-3, the J gene TRBJ1-2, with unresolved D. CDR3 length: 11 residues. V lost 8 bases, J lost 4 bases, and 8 bases lay in between. The germline gives CDR1 ENHRY, CDR2 SYGVKD.

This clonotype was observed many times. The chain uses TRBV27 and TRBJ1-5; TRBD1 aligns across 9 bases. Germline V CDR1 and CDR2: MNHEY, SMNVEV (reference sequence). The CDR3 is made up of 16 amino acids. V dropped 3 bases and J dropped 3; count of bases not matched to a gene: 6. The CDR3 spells CASSFYGQGYNQPQHF. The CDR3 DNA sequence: TGTGCCAGCAGTTTCTACGGACAGGGGTACAATCAGCCCCAGCATTTT.

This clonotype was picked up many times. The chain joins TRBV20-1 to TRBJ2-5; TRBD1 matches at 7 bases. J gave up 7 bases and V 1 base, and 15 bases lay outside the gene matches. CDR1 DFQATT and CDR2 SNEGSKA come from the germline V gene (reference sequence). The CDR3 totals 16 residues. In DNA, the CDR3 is TGCAGTGCTAGAGCCAGCATAGACAGGGTTTTGGGGACCCAGTACTTC. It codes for CSARASIDRVLGTQYF.

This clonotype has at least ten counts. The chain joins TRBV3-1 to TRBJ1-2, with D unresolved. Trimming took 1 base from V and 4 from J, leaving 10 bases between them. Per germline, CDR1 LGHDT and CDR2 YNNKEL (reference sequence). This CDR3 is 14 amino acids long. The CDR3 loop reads CASSQGPDAYGYTF. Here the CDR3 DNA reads TGTGCCAGCAGCCAAGGGCCGGACGCCTATGGCTACACCTTC. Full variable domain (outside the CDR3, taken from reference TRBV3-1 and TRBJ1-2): DTAVSQTPKYLVTQMGNDKSIKCEQNLGHDTMYWYKQDSKKFLKIMFSYNNKELIINETVPNRFSPKSPDKAHLNLHINSLELGDSAVYFCASSQGPDAYGYTFGSGTRLTVV.

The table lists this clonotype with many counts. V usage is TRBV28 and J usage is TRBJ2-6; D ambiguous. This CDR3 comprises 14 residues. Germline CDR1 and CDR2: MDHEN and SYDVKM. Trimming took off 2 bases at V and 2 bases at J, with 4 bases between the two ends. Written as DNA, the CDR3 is TGTGCCAGCAGTTTAATAACTGGGGCCAACGTCCTGACTTTC. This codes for CASSLITGANVLTF.

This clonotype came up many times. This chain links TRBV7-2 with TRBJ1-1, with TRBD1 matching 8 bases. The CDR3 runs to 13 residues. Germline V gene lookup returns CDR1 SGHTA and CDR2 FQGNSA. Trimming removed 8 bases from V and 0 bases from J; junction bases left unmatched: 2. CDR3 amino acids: CASGTGMNTEAFF. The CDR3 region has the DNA TGTGCCAGCGGGACAGGAATGAACACTGAAGCTTTCTTT.

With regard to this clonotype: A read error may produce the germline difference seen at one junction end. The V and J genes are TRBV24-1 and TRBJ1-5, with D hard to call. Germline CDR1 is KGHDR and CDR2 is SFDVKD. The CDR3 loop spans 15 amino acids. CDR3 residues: CATSDPAKTDQPQNF. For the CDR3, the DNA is TGTGCCACCAGTGACCCAGCCAAAACGGATCAGCCCCAGAATTTT.

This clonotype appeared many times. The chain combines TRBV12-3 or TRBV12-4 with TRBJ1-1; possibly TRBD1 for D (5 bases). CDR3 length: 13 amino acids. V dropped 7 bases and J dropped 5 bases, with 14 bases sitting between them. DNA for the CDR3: TGTGCCAGCAAAGGGACTACGGAGACTGAAGCTTTCTTT. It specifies CASKGTTETEAFF.